These 17 T cell receptor beta chains share one sample of origin, sequenced in a study of vaccination effects on CD4 cells after COVID-19. These receptors have no known antigen. Some clones are missing from TCRdb's copy, which holds only in-frame ones; the method was immunoSEQ multiplex PCR. There are approximately 74,000 clones in the sample; 73% occur only once, and roughly 2.3% lies in the top ten. Scientists isolated CD4+ T cells after a roughly 9-day culture period ended. Of the BNT162b2 and mRNA-1273 vaccines, participants received two doses of one or the other. The specimen comprised CD4+ T cells from PBMCs cultured without peptide, sampled after COVID-19 vaccination. The origin of the receptors is a human donor who received a COVID-19 vaccine.

This chain links TRBV11-3 with TRBJ2-2; no definite D call. Germline V CDR1 and CDR2: SGHNT, YENEEA. V was trimmed by 1 base and J by 4 bases, leaving 4 bases between them. This CDR3 comprises 13 residues. The CDR3 here is CASSLVVTGELFF. The CDR3 DNA sequence: TGTGCCAGCAGCTTAGTGGTCACCGGGGAGCTGTTTTTT.

The chain is built from TRBV5-6 and TRBJ2-2; D is perhaps TRBD1 (5 bases). Germline V gene lookup returns CDR1 SGHDT and CDR2 YYEEEE. CDR3 size: 16 residues. Trimming took 0 bases from V and 1 from J, leaving 10 bases between them. CDR3 residues: CASSLDWGLNTGELFF. The DNA for the CDR3 is TGTGCCAGCAGCTTGGACTGGGGCCTGAACACCGGGGAGCTGTTTTTT.

The V and J genes are TRBV6-5 and TRBJ2-1, with a weak D call TRBD1 (5 bases). The V gene's germline CDR1 is MNHEY and CDR2 SVGAGI. Trimming took 5 bases from V and 6 from J, leaving 14 bases between them. This CDR3 has 14 amino acids. The DNA for the CDR3 is TGTGCCAGCAGTAGGGGTTCCGACGGCAATGAGCAGTTCTTC. Its translation is CASSRGSDGNEQFF.

J is TRBJ1-6 and V is TRBV5-1; D not resolved. The length of the CDR3 is 16 residues. CDR1 and CDR2 from the germline V gene are SGHRS and YFSETQ. With 0 bases removed from V and 0 bases from J, the gap between germline ends came to 7 bases. This chain's CDR3 is CASSLVGSSYNSPLHF. CDR3 in DNA: TGCGCCAGCAGCTTGGTGGGCAGCTCCTATAATTCACCCCTCCACTTT.

The chain is built from TRBV5-1 and TRBJ2-3, with 11 bases lining up with TRBD2. After removal of 3 bases from V and 6 bases from J, the junction contained 6 bases not matched to a gene. CDR1 is SGHRS and CDR2 is YFSETQ in the germline V gene. The CDR3 runs 15 residues. The CDR3 loop reads CASSSGSGGADTQYF. CDR3 coding DNA: TGCGCCAGCAGCTCGGGTAGCGGGGGGGCTGATACGCAGTATTTT.

The chain carries TRBV10-3 and TRBJ1-2, with 8 bases aligning to TRBD1. Germline CDR1 ENHRY, CDR2 SYGVKD. This CDR3 is built from 13 residues. Unmatched junction bases numbered 8, after V lost 6 bases and J lost 8 bases. The CDR3 DNA is TGTGCCATCAGGGAGGACAGGGAGGAAGGCTACACCTTC. Protein product: CAIREDREEGYTF.

The V and J genes are TRBV7-2 and TRBJ2-5, with 9 bases identical to TRBD1. J was trimmed by 4 bases and V by 5 bases; bases with no gene match: 8. The CDR3 is 15 amino acids. Germline assignment: CDR1 SGHTA and CDR2 FQGNSA. The CDR3 reads CASSPRADRGETQYF. The CDR3 DNA reads TGTGCCAGCAGCCCTAGGGCGGACAGGGGAGAGACCCAGTACTTC. Filled out from reference TRBV7-2 and TRBJ2-5, the complete variable domain reads GAGVSQSPSNKVTEKGKDVELRCDPISGHTALYWYRQSLGQGLEFLIYFQGNSAPDKSGLPSDRFSAERTGGSVSTLTIQRTQQEDSAVYLCASSPRADRGETQYFGPGTRLLVL.

V and J are TRBV3-1 (or the pseudogene TRBV3-2) and TRBJ2-2; TRBD1 matches at 7 bases. CDR1 and CDR2 (germline): LGHDT, YNNKEL (reference sequence). This CDR3 region has 13 residues. J was trimmed by 6 bases and V by 2 bases; bases with no gene match: 0. The CDR3 reads CASSQTGAGELFF. CDR3 DNA sequence: TGTGCCAGCAGCCAAACAGGGGCCGGGGAGCTGTTTTTT.

The chain has TRBV19 and TRBJ2-1; 15 nucleotides line up with TRBD2. V was pared by 8 bases and J by 0 bases, with 8 bases of the junction left unmatched. Germline V lookup: CDR1 LNHDA, CDR2 SQIVND (reference sequence). This CDR3 has 18 amino acids. CDR3 sequence reads: CASDPGTSGGSSYNEQFF. CDR3 bases: TGTGCCAGTGACCCGGGGACTAGCGGGGGGAGCTCCTACAATGAGCAGTTCTTC.

V is TRBV28 and J is TRBJ1-2; tentatively, D is TRBD1 (6 bases). CDR1 MDHEN and CDR2 SYDVKM come from the germline V gene. Trimming removed 3 bases from V and 6 bases from J, with 14 bases in between. CDR3 size: 14 residues. The CDR3 nucleotides read TGTGCCAGCAGTTTCCGGGGGGCGTATAATGGCTACACCTTC. Translation gives CASSFRGAYNGYTF.

This chain joins TRBV7-9 and TRBJ1-4; perhaps TRBD1 as D (6 bases). The CDR3 totals 15 residues. The germline V gene encodes CDR1 SEHNR and CDR2 FQNEAQ (reference sequence). V was clipped by 4 bases and J by 0 bases, with 9 bases between them. CDR3 coding DNA: TGTGCCAGCAGCTCCCGACAGGCAACTAATGAAAAACTGTTTTTT. It encodes CASSSRQATNEKLFF.

This sequence joins TRBV6-5 and TRBJ1-2; TRBD1 might be the D (6 bases). This CDR3 has 14 amino acids. From germline, CDR1 is MNHEY and CDR2 SVGAGI. V shed 2 bases and J shed 1 base, with 8 bases lying between them. The CDR3 sequence is CASSYGQFNYGYTF. For the CDR3, the DNA is TGTGCCAGCAGTTACGGACAGTTTAACTATGGCTACACCTTC.

This clone appeared a single time. The V and J genes are TRBV7-9 and TRBJ1-1; D gene unclear. Trimming stripped 2 bases from V and 1 base from J, with 8 bases between. Germline-derived CDR1 and CDR2 are SEHNR and FQNEAQ (reference sequence). The CDR3 spans 14 residues. As DNA, the CDR3 is TGTGCCAGCAGCTTAAACGAGGAGAACACTGAAGCTTTCTTT. Residues: CASSLNEENTEAFF.

The chain couples TRBV3-1 (or the pseudogene TRBV3-2) to TRBJ2-7; perhaps TRBD1 as D (5 bases). Germline CDR1 LGHDT, CDR2 YNNKEL (reference sequence). CDR3 size: 13 residues. V was clipped by 1 base and J by 3 bases, with 7 bases between them. The CDR3 region is CASSQGQGYEQYV. CDR3 bases: TGTGCCAGCAGCCAAGGGCAGGGCTACGAGCAGTACGTC.

The chain joins TRBV10-3 to TRBJ2-7; tentatively, D is TRBD1 (6 bases). This CDR3 is built from 13 residues. From germline, CDR1 is ENHRY and CDR2 SYGVKD. V dropped 6 bases and J dropped 2 bases, with 11 bases sitting between them. The CDR3 region is CAIRTGLAYEQYV. As DNA, the CDR3 is TGTGCCATCAGGACAGGTTTGGCCTACGAGCAGTACGTC.

The sample holds a few counts of this clone. The gene calls are TRBV7-2 and TRBJ2-3, with D uncertain. Per the germline V gene, CDR1 is SGHTA and CDR2 is FQGNSA. Between the trimmed V and J ends, which lost 4 bases and 3 bases, there was a span of 8 bases. The CDR3 sequence is 13 residues long. The CDR3 here is CASSSILTDTQYF. The CDR3 DNA reads as TGTGCCAGCAGCTCTATCCTGACAGATACGCAGTATTTT.

V and J are TRBV5-8 and TRBJ2-7, with 7 bases aligning to TRBD1. CDR1 is SGHTS, CDR2 YDEGEE, per germline. V dropped 1 base and J dropped 11; count of bases not matched to a gene: 6. CDR3 length equals 12 residues. The CDR3 DNA sequence: TGTGCCAGCAGCTTGACACAGGGGAAGGAGTACGTC. Translated: CASSLTQGKEYV.